The 18 T cell receptor beta chains below were found in one sample sequenced in a study of radiotherapy plus CTLA-4 blockade in lung cancer. Repertoires were generated with immunoSEQ multiplex PCR, while TCRdb's copy carries only in-frame clones and drops some. The sample shows some 110,000 clones, around 75% of them seen only once. The sequenced sample was peripheral blood, obtained from a patient treated with radiotherapy plus ipilimumab. The receptors shown here come from a human donor with non-small cell lung cancer who had a partial response to radiotherapy plus ipilimumab.

The chain recombines TRBV6-5 with TRBJ2-3; 9 bases line up with TRBD1. Germline CDR1 is MNHEY and CDR2 is SVGAGI. The CDR3 length is 15 residues. J was trimmed by 0 bases and V by 7 bases; bases with no gene match: 5. For the CDR3, the DNA is TGTGCCAGCAATAAAGGGACAGGGAGCACAGATACGCAGTATTTT. Its translation: CASNKGTGSTDTQYF.

This clone was observed a handful of times. V is TRBV28 and J is TRBJ1-4, with 7 positions matching TRBD1. CDR1 MDHEN and CDR2 SYDVKM come from the germline V gene. CDR3 length: 12 amino acids. Germline trimming cut 9 bases from V and 8 bases from J; bases unmatched to any gene: 6. The CDR3 bases are TGTGCCAGTAGACAGGGTGGCGAAAAACTGTTTTTT. It specifies CASRQGGEKLFF.

The chain combines TRBV5-1 with TRBJ1-5, with 8 bases fitting TRBD1. J gave up 11 bases and V 0 bases, and 7 bases lay outside the gene matches. CDR1 and CDR2 (germline): SGHRS, YFSETQ. This CDR3 comprises 14 residues. The CDR3 is CASSLDGQGRAQHF. The DNA of the CDR3 is TGCGCCAGCAGCTTGGACGGACAGGGAAGGGCCCAGCATTTT.

This sequence joins TRBV28 and TRBJ2-1; 7 bases match TRBD1. V shed 7 bases, J shed 0 bases, and the junction held 9 bases outside the gene matches. This CDR3 has 16 residues. In germline, CDR1 is MDHEN, CDR2 SYDVKM. The DNA for the CDR3 is TGTGCCAGCACCCGAGTAGGGGGCGTCTCCTACAATGAGCAGTTCTTC. Its protein product is CASTRVGGVSYNEQFF.

This clone was recorded at least ten times. Other DNA sequences in this sample translate to the same CDR3. The DNA for the CDR3 is TGTGCCAGCAGTCGCCGAGCGAGCTACGAGCAGTACTTC. Translating gives CASSRRASYEQYF. The rearrangement joins TRBV27 to TRBJ2-7; D is uncertain. CDR3 size: 13 residues. The V gene's germline CDR1 is MNHEY and CDR2 SMNVEV (reference sequence). The V end was cut by 5 bases, the J end by 3 bases, with 11 bases between.

This chain connects TRBV30 to TRBJ2-2; tentatively, D is TRBD2 (5 bases). Per the germline V gene, CDR1 is GTSNPN and CDR2 is SVGIG (reference sequence). This CDR3 is built from 10 residues. Between the trimmed V and J ends, which lost 8 bases and 7 bases, there was a span of 8 bases. CDR3 sequence reads: CARGIGELFF. Here the CDR3 DNA reads TGTGCCCGGGGAATCGGGGAGCTGTTTTTT.

The chain joins TRBV5-6 to TRBJ1-1, with 7 nucleotides matching TRBD1. V lost 4 bases to trimming and J lost 3 bases; unmatched junction nucleotides: 9. The CDR3 totals 15 residues. Germline V CDR1 and CDR2: SGHDT, YYEEEE. The CDR3 region is CASSRIDREHTEAFF. As DNA, the CDR3 is TGTGCCAGCAGCCGTATTGACAGGGAACACACTGAAGCTTTCTTT.

The V gene is TRBV19, the J gene TRBJ1-1; no clear D. This CDR3 has 17 amino acids. The ends were cut back, 0 bases at V and 1 base at J, with 15 bases in the middle. Germline-derived CDR1 and CDR2 are LNHDA and SQIVND (reference sequence). CDR3: CASSIDPREVPNTEAFF. CDR3 coding DNA: TGTGCCAGTAGTATAGACCCTCGGGAGGTCCCGAACACTGAAGCTTTCTTT.

The chain combines TRBV25-1 with TRBJ2-1; TRBD2 might be the D (5 bases). From germline, CDR1 is MGHDK and CDR2 SYGVNS. V lost 7 bases to trimming and J lost 5 bases, with 15 bases between them. The CDR3 spans 14 residues. CDR3 in amino acids: CASTSGKGHNEQFF. The CDR3 nucleotides read TGTGCCAGCACCTCGGGGAAAGGTCACAATGAGCAGTTCTTC.

The gene calls are TRBV6-1 and TRBJ1-2; a possible D gene is TRBD1 (6 bases). This CDR3 comprises 12 residues. V shed 8 bases and J shed 4 bases, with 11 bases lying between them. Germline lookup yields CDR1 MNHNS and CDR2 SASEGT. CDR3 amino acids: CASQDRIYGYTF. Here the CDR3 DNA reads TGTGCCAGCCAGGACAGAATCTATGGCTACACCTTC.

In its sample, this clone was seen once. The rearrangement uses TRBV2 and TRBJ1-1; the D gene is possibly TRBD1 (5 bases). The CDR3 covers 15 residues. Trimming shortened V by 5 bases and J by 7 bases, and 20 bases separated the two germline ends. Per the germline V gene, CDR1 is SNHLY and CDR2 is FYNNEI. As DNA, the CDR3 is TGTGCCAGCAGTTCGGACACGGTGGGGGGGTTTGAAGCTTTCTTT. Protein product: CASSSDTVGGFEAFF.

V gene TRBV5-1 combines with J gene TRBJ2-2; no reliable D call. The V gene's germline CDR1 is SGHRS and CDR2 YFSETQ. The CDR3 runs 14 residues. V dropped 0 bases and J dropped 3 bases, with 6 bases sitting between them. The CDR3 sequence is CASSLGSDTGELFF. The CDR3 coding sequence is TGCGCCAGCAGCTTGGGGTCGGACACCGGGGAGCTGTTTTTT.

The chain recombines TRBV4-3 with TRBJ2-5, with 8 bases matching TRBD1. V shed 1 base and J 10 bases; nucleotides not matched to a gene: 11. The CDR3 spans 15 residues. Per germline, CDR1 LGHNA and CDR2 YSLEER. The CDR3 sequence is CASSQVATGVGGQYF. CDR3 in DNA: TGCGCCAGCAGCCAAGTGGCGACAGGGGTAGGGGGCCAGTACTTC.

The chain couples TRBV2 to TRBJ2-1; possibly TRBD1 for D (6 bases). Germline CDR1 reads SNHLY; CDR2 reads FYNNEI. The CDR3 has 14 residues. V was clipped by 2 bases and J by 2 bases, with 7 bases between them. The CDR3 loop is CASSEPGAYNEQFF. The CDR3 DNA reads TGTGCCAGCAGTGAACCAGGGGCCTACAATGAGCAGTTCTTC.

In this sample, this clone turned up many times. J is TRBJ2-7 and V is TRBV5-1; 13 positions agree with TRBD2. The V segment lost 0 bases and the J segment 5 bases; nucleotides outside the gene matches: 11. The germline V gene has CDR1 SGHRS and CDR2 YFSETQ. This CDR3 region has 18 residues. CDR3 nucleotides: TGCGCCAGCAGCTTGGGTCGGACTAGCGGGAGCATTTACAACGAGCAGTACGTC. Its translation is CASSLGRTSGSIYNEQYV.

The chain has TRBV30 and TRBJ1-1, with 7 bases matching TRBD1. The CDR3 is made up of 15 amino acids. The V gene's germline CDR1 is GTSNPN and CDR2 SVGIG (reference sequence). V trimming: 0 bases; J trimming: 3 bases; junction bases outside the gene matches: 7. CDR3 in DNA: TGTGCCTGGAGTGTAGAGACAGGGTGGGACACTGAAGCTTTCTTT. Its protein product is CAWSVETGWDTEAFF.

This chain connects TRBV7-8 to TRBJ2-3; D is ambiguous. The V and J ends lost 4 bases and 0 bases respectively, with 5 bases between them. The CDR3 is 13 residues long. Germline V gene lookup returns CDR1 SGHVS and CDR2 FQNEAQ. In nucleotides, the CDR3 is TGTGCCAGCAGCTCCTCTAGCACAGATACGCAGTATTTT. This codes for CASSSSSTDTQYF.

The chain is built from TRBV6-5 and TRBJ2-1; TRBD2 agrees at 8 bases. The CDR3 is 15 amino acids. J was trimmed by 4 bases and V by 6 bases; bases with no gene match: 8. The germline V gene has CDR1 MNHEY and CDR2 SVGAGI. CDR3 loop: CASSKTSGRYNEQFF. DNA of the CDR3: TGTGCCAGCAGCAAAACTAGCGGTCGGTACAATGAGCAGTTCTTC.